The next 17 T cell receptor beta chains were all read from a single sample in a study of identical twins. TCRdb re-derived calls from the 5' RACE reads in MiXCR, one entry per CDR3 protein. This table has around 690,000 distinct CDR3 sequences, 21% appearing once. The data also belong to a second study, concerning T cells expressing NK-cell markers.

Sequencing used PBMCs. These receptors originate from a young woman in good health.

The chain couples TRBV9 to TRBJ2-7, with 7 bases aligning to TRBD2. From germline, CDR1 is SGDLS and CDR2 YYNGEE. There are 15 residues in the CDR3. V lost 0 bases to trimming and J lost 7 bases; unmatched junction nucleotides: 10. This CDR3 reads CASSVEGGRASEQYF. Written as DNA, the CDR3 is TGTGCCAGCAGCGTAGAGGGCGGGAGAGCGTCAGAGCAGTACTTC.

V is TRBV14 and J is TRBJ2-5, with D tentatively TRBD1 (5 bases). The ends were cut back, 1 base at V and 5 bases at J, with 8 bases in the middle. CDR3 length: 13 residues. Germline lookup yields CDR1 SGHDN and CDR2 FVKESK. CDR3 residues: CASSQVWGETQYF. DNA of the CDR3: TGTGCCAGCAGCCAAGTCTGGGGCGAGACCCAGTACTTC. The full variable domain, its missing parts supplied by reference TRBV14 and TRBJ2-5, is EAGVTQFPSHSVIEKGQTVTLRCDPISGHDNLYWYRRVMGKEIKFLLHFVKESKQDESGMPNNRFLAERTGGTYSTLKVQPAELEDSGVYFCASSQVWGETQYFGPGTRLLVL.

The sample holds a few counts of this clonotype. The chain has TRBV20-1 and TRBJ2-1; 8 bases align to TRBD2. V lost 1 base and J lost 6; bases outside the gene matches: 5. The CDR3 runs 14 residues. Per germline, CDR1 DFQATT and CDR2 SNEGSKA (reference sequence). DNA of the CDR3: TGCAGTGCTAGAGTGCGCGGGAGGCTCAATGAGCAGTTCTTC. Its translation: CSARVRGRLNEQFF.

The chain uses TRBV9 and TRBJ1-4; D perhaps matches TRBD1 (6 bases). V was pared by 7 bases and J by 13 bases, with 20 bases between. Germline CDR1 SGDLS, CDR2 YYNGEE. The CDR3 runs to 13 residues. CDR3: CASGRAGSRGLFF. CDR3 DNA: TGTGCCAGCGGCCGGGCAGGATCCAGGGGACTGTTTTTT.

This clonotype was counted between two and nine times. The CDR3 reads CASSFTESSYNEQFF. The CDR3 bases are TGCGCCAGCAGCTTTACGGAAAGCTCCTACAATGAGCAGTTCTTC. V is TRBV5-1 and J is TRBJ2-1; D unclear. The CDR3 extends over 15 amino acids. Trimming took 2 bases from V and 0 from J, leaving 9 bases between them. The germline CDR1 and CDR2 sequences are SGHRS and YFSETQ.

This clonotype was counted many times. One junction end disagrees with the germline gene, perhaps due to a read error. The chain employs TRBV7-2 and TRBJ2-5; D gene ambiguous. Germline V lookup: CDR1 SGHTA, CDR2 FQGNSA. The length of the CDR3 is 14 residues. The CDR3 DNA reads TGTGCCAGCAACTTAGGAAACGTACAAGAGACCCAGTACTTC. Its translation is CASNLGNVQETQYF.

The chain couples TRBV10-3 to TRBJ1-5; no clear D. The CDR3 runs to 12 residues. The ends were cut back, 6 bases at V and 3 bases at J, with 6 bases in the middle. Germline assignment: CDR1 ENHRY and CDR2 SYGVKD. The CDR3 loop reads CAIRDPNQPQHF. In DNA, the CDR3 is TGTGCCATCAGGGATCCCAATCAGCCCCAGCATTTT.

The table lists this clonotype with a few counts. DNA for the CDR3: TGTGCCTGGAGTCACGACAGGGGGTACAATGAGCAGTTCTTC. Amino acid sequence: CAWSHDRGYNEQFF. The chain has TRBV30 and TRBJ2-1; 9 positions agree with TRBD1. Looked up from germline, CDR1 is GTSNPN and CDR2 is SVGIG (reference sequence). CDR3 length equals 14 residues. V was clipped by 2 bases and J by 4 bases; unmatched bases: 3.

The chain combines TRBV19 with TRBJ1-1; no reliable D call. Germline assignment: CDR1 LNHDA and CDR2 SQIVND (reference sequence). CDR3 length equals 10 residues. V shed 5 bases and J shed 11 bases, with 9 bases lying between them. CDR3 sequence reads: CASSFAGAFF. The DNA for the CDR3 is TGTGCCAGTAGTTTCGCTGGGGCTTTCTTT. Looking up the rest from reference TRBV19 and TRBJ1-1 gives the full variable domain: DGGITQSPKYLFRKEGQNVTLSCEQNLNHDAMYWYRQDPGQGLRLIYYSQIVNDFQKGDIAEGYSVSREKKESFPLTVTSAQKNPTAFYLCASSFAGAFFGQGTRLTVV.

The chain is built from TRBV13 and TRBJ1-2, with D perhaps matching TRBD1 (5 bases). Germline V gene sequence: CDR1 PRHDT, CDR2 FYEKMQ (reference sequence). The CDR3 runs to 14 residues. V shed 4 bases and J shed 6 bases, with 15 bases lying between them. The CDR3 sequence: CASSSSGTFDGYTF. CDR3 nucleotide sequence: TGTGCCAGCAGCTCTTCCGGGACGTTCGATGGCTACACCTTC. The whole variable domain, remainder taken from reference TRBV13 and TRBJ1-2, is AAGVIQSPRHLIKEKRETATLKCYPIPRHDTVYWYQQGPGQDPQFLISFYEKMQSDKGSIPDRFSAQQFSDYHSELNMSSLELGDSALYFCASSSSGTFDGYTFGSGTRLTVV.

This clonotype appeared a few times. The CDR3 here is CASRPGGKETQYF. The CDR3 DNA reads TGTGCCAGCAGGCCGGGGGGTAAAGAGACCCAGTACTTC. The J gene is TRBJ2-5, the V gene TRBV12-3 or TRBV12-4; 7 bases fit TRBD2. The CDR3 runs 13 residues. Unmatched junction bases numbered 4, after V lost 6 bases and J lost 3 bases.

In its sample, this clonotype was seen a few times. The chain joins TRBV29-1 to TRBJ1-1; D gene unclear. This CDR3 region has 11 residues. Germline CDR1 SQVTM, CDR2 ANQGSEA. Trimming took 4 bases from V and 6 from J, leaving 9 bases between them. The CDR3 DNA reads TGCAGCGTTGTAGGGATGGCTGAAGCTTTCTTT. The encoded protein is CSVVGMAEAFF.

The rearrangement links TRBV12-3 or TRBV12-4 to TRBJ2-7; tentative D call: TRBD1 (8 bases). CDR3 length: 14 amino acids. V lost 4 bases and J 8 bases, leaving 18 bases between the germline ends. For the CDR3, the DNA is TGTGCCAGCAGTTCTAGGACAGGGAGGGAGAAGCAGTACTTC. The encoded protein is CASSSRTGREKQYF.

As for this clonotype: At one end the junction does not follow the germline gene, possibly because of a read error. The V and J genes are TRBV20-1 and TRBJ2-7; the match to TRBD2 covers 12 bases. CDR1 and CDR2 (germline): DFQATT, SNEGSKA (reference sequence). The CDR3 runs to 16 residues. The CDR3, as DNA: TGCCGTGCTAGAGACCCGTCTAGCGGGAGGGTGGACGAGCAGTACTTC. Its protein product is CRARDPSSGRVDEQYF.

The table lists this clonotype with many counts. The rearrangement uses TRBV12-3 or TRBV12-4 and TRBJ2-5; no clear D. The CDR3 totals 11 residues. The V end lost 6 bases, the J end lost 3 bases, and 5 bases lay between the germline ends. CDR3 DNA: TGTGCCAGCAGCTTGAAAGAGACCCAGTACTTC. Its translation: CASSLKETQYF.

CDR3 sequence reads: CATYPGTSGYNEQFF. The CDR3 bases are TGTGCCACCTATCCAGGGACTAGCGGTTACAATGAGCAGTTCTTC. The rearrangement joins TRBV6-2 or TRBV6-3 to TRBJ2-1, with TRBD2 matching 11 bases. Germline CDR1 reads MNHEY; CDR2 reads SVGEGT. This CDR3 has 15 amino acids. J lost 4 bases, V lost 10 bases, and 9 bases had no gene match.

The table lists this clonotype with a few counts. V is TRBV9 and J is TRBJ2-2; D may match TRBD1 or TRBD2 (5 bases each). V was trimmed by 4 bases and J by 4 bases, leaving 14 bases between them. The CDR3 has 15 amino acids. Germline CDR1 and CDR2: SGDLS and YYNGEE. CDR3 sequence (DNA): TGTGCCAGCAGCCCAAACTGGGACGGCACCGGGGAGCTGTTTTTT. It translates to CASSPNWDGTGELFF.